One and the same sample provided the 32 T cell receptor beta chains below, sequenced in a study of blood T cell repertoires in COVID-19. Repertoires were generated with immunoSEQ multiplex PCR, while TCRdb's copy carries only in-frame clones and drops some. The table records about 180,000 clones, roughly 88% of them present only once. Input material: PBMCs or T cells enriched from blood (not recorded which). These receptors all stem from a man in his fifties or sixties who had recovered from COVID-19.

This clone came up a few times. The same CDR3 is also encoded by other DNA sequences in this sample. This rearrangement joins TRBV5-1 to TRBJ1-6; TRBD1 matches at 10 bases. CDR3 length equals 16 residues. V shed 0 bases, J shed 8 bases, and the junction held 5 bases outside the gene matches. Germline CDR1 SGHRS, CDR2 YFSETQ. The CDR3 bases are TGCGCCAGCAGCTTGGCCCCGGACAGGGGGGATTCACCCCTCCACTTT. Translation: CASSLAPDRGDSPLHF. The full variable domain, in which reference TRBV5-1 and TRBJ1-6 provide the parts outside the CDR3, is KAGVTQTPRYLIKTRGQQVTLSCSPISGHRSVSWYQQTPGQGLQFLFEYFSETQRNKGNFPGRFSGRQFSNSRSEMNVSTLELGDSALYLCASSLAPDRGDSPLHFGNGTRLTVT.

The chain joins TRBV23-1 to TRBJ2-2, with D maybe TRBD2 (5 bases). TRBV23-1 is an ORF; its function is uncertain. Trimming left V 8 bases short and J 3 bases short, with 16 bases between. The CDR3 covers 15 residues. The CDR3 loop reads CASDPGLLDTGELFF. The CDR3 bases are TGCGCCAGCGACCCCGGACTTCTCGACACCGGGGAGCTGTTTTTT.

The genes are TRBV6-5 and TRBJ1-1, with TRBD1 as a possible D gene (5 bases). Trimming pared 0 bases from V and 1 base from J, leaving 9 bases between. The germline CDR1 and CDR2 sequences are MNHEY and SVGAGI. The CDR3 extends over 15 amino acids. CDR3 nucleotide sequence: TGTGCCAGCAGTTACTCCATGACAGAGAACACTGAAGCTTTCTTT. Its translation: CASSYSMTENTEAFF.

This clone was seen a handful of times. V and J are TRBV7-3 and TRBJ2-1; 7 nucleotides agree with TRBD1. The length of the CDR3 is 14 residues. In germline, CDR1 is SGHTA, CDR2 FQGTGA. The V and J ends lost 4 bases and 5 bases, in that order; junction bases with no gene match: 5. The CDR3 here is CASSSGQVNNEQFF. CDR3 in DNA: TGTGCCAGCAGCTCCGGACAGGTCAACAATGAGCAGTTCTTC.

V and J are TRBV5-1 and TRBJ2-2; D is uncertain. Germline V CDR1 and CDR2: SGHRS, YFSETQ. The CDR3 totals 15 residues. The V and J ends lost 2 bases and 6 bases respectively, with 14 bases between them. CDR3 residues: CASSLTAEAAGELFF. The CDR3 bases are TGCGCCAGCAGCTTAACGGCGGAAGCAGCCGGGGAGCTGTTTTTT.

The V call is TRBV7-2, the J call TRBJ2-7; TRBD2 matches 12 bases. The CDR3 contains 15 residues. CDR1 is SGHTA, CDR2 FQGNSA, per germline. The V and J ends lost 5 bases and 3 bases, in that order; junction bases with no gene match: 5. The CDR3 nucleotides are TGTGCCAGCAGCCGGACTAGCGGGGCCCTCTACGAGCAGTACTTC. It encodes CASSRTSGALYEQYF.

V usage is TRBV5-5 and J usage is TRBJ2-4; D possibly corresponds to TRBD1 (5 bases). The germline V gene has CDR1 SGHKS and CDR2 YYEKEE (reference sequence). CDR3 length: 13 amino acids. Trimming removed 4 bases at V and 6 bases at J, with 11 bases between. CDR3 nucleotide sequence: TGTGCCAGCAGCACGACAGCATCAAACATTCAGTACTTC. Its translation: CASSTTASNIQYF.

The chain links TRBV24-1 to TRBJ2-1, with 7 bases aligning to TRBD2. This CDR3 has 16 amino acids. J lost 0 bases, V lost 7 bases, and 8 bases had no gene match. CDR1 and CDR2 from the germline V gene are KGHDR and SFDVKD. The CDR3 sequence is CATSHSGRSSYNEQFF. CDR3 DNA: TGTGCCACCAGCCATAGCGGGCGGAGCTCCTACAATGAGCAGTTCTTC.

The chain uses TRBV5-1 and TRBJ2-6; 9 nucleotides align to TRBD1. The CDR3 totals 18 residues. The V segment lost 3 bases and the J segment 0 bases; nucleotides outside the gene matches: 7. Looked up from germline, CDR1 is SGHRS and CDR2 is YFSETQ. CDR3 in amino acids: CASSSQDRGLSGANVLTF. CDR3 coding DNA: TGCGCCAGCAGCTCACAGGACAGGGGCCTCTCTGGGGCCAACGTCCTGACTTTC.

The chain joins TRBV4-2 to TRBJ2-2; perhaps TRBD1 as D (6 bases). The CDR3 is 16 residues long. The ends were cut back, 1 base at V and 1 base at J, with 10 bases in the middle. CDR1 LGHNA and CDR2 YNFKEQ come from the germline V gene. This CDR3 is CASSQVTGKNTGELFF. In DNA, the CDR3 is TGTGCCAGCAGCCAAGTCACAGGGAAGAACACCGGGGAGCTGTTTTTT.

This clone was picked up a small number of times. CDR3: CASTIRASDRGYGYGYTF. DNA of the CDR3: TGTGCCAGCACCATCCGTGCTTCGGACAGGGGATACGGCTATGGCTACACCTTC. The chain couples TRBV27 to TRBJ1-2; 9 bases line up with TRBD1. The V segment lost 7 bases and the J segment 4 bases; nucleotides outside the gene matches: 19. Germline CDR1 and CDR2: MNHEY and SMNVEV (reference sequence). The CDR3 is 18 amino acids.

The gene calls are TRBV19 and TRBJ2-5; D may be TRBD2 (6 bases). Trimming shortened V by 4 bases and J by 5 bases, and 17 bases separated the two germline ends. Looked up from germline, CDR1 is LNHDA and CDR2 is SQIVND (reference sequence). CDR3 length equals 15 residues. The CDR3, as DNA: TGTGCCAGTAGTAGGGGCGGACGACGGGGGGAGACCCAGTACTTC. Its translation: CASSRGGRRGETQYF.

J is TRBJ2-5 and V is TRBV28; the D gene is possibly TRBD1 (6 bases). There are 13 residues in the CDR3. Germline lookup yields CDR1 MDHEN and CDR2 SYDVKM. V was shortened by 2 bases and J by 5 bases, with 9 bases between the two germline ends. Here the CDR3 DNA reads TGTGCCAGCAGTTTAGTCAGGGGCGAGACCCAGTACTTC. Amino acid sequence: CASSLVRGETQYF.

V usage is TRBV6-2 or TRBV6-3 and J usage is TRBJ2-7; D remains ambiguous. The CDR3 is 11 residues long. Trimming left V 2 bases short and J 7 bases short, with 6 bases between. Germline loops: CDR1 MNHEY, CDR2 SVGEGT. The CDR3: CASSYTREQYF. In DNA form, the CDR3 reads TGTGCCAGCAGTTACACCAGGGAGCAGTACTTC.

The rearrangement joins TRBV19 to TRBJ1-1, with 9 nucleotides matching TRBD1. V lost 2 bases to trimming and J lost 4 bases; unmatched junction nucleotides: 2. The CDR3 contains 14 residues. The V gene's germline CDR1 is LNHDA and CDR2 SQIVND (reference sequence). CDR3 sequence reads: CASSIQGQGTEAFF. The DNA of the CDR3 is TGTGCCAGTAGTATACAGGGACAGGGCACTGAAGCTTTCTTT.

The rearrangement joins TRBV4-1 to TRBJ1-6; a weak D match, TRBD1 (6 bases). V was pared by 4 bases and J by 11 bases, with 18 bases between. CDR3 size: 15 residues. Germline values: CDR1 MGHRA, CDR2 YSYEKL. The CDR3 DNA follows: TGCGCCAGCAGCCCGGTGGACAGTGGTTCGACACCCCTCCACTTT. Encoded protein: CASSPVDSGSTPLHF.

This rearrangement joins TRBV18 to TRBJ1-1; D might be TRBD1 (6 bases). In germline, CDR1 is KGHSH, CDR2 LQKENI. This CDR3 comprises 15 residues. Trimming pared 0 bases from V and 5 bases from J, leaving 13 bases between. The CDR3 DNA follows: TGTGCCAGCTCACCACCCCCAGGGGCTGGTACTGAAGCTTTCTTT. Protein: CASSPPPGAGTEAFF.

In its sample, this clone was seen once. V usage is TRBV2 and J usage is TRBJ2-1, with TRBD2 as a possible D gene (7 bases). Germline assignment: CDR1 SNHLY and CDR2 FYNNEI. The germline V and J ends were trimmed by 3 bases and 8 bases, with 17 bases remaining between them. CDR3 length: 15 residues. The CDR3 region is CASSDWGGHKDEQFF. CDR3 nucleotides: TGTGCCAGCAGTGACTGGGGGGGACACAAGGATGAGCAGTTCTTC.

The V gene is TRBV28, the J gene TRBJ1-5; TRBD1 matches 7 bases. Germline assignment: CDR1 MDHEN and CDR2 SYDVKM. This CDR3 is built from 15 residues. V was pared by 5 bases and J by 3 bases, with 7 bases of the junction left unmatched. In DNA form, the CDR3 reads TGTGCCAGCAGTCCCCCGGGACAGCACAATCAGCCCCAGCATTTT. Encoded protein: CASSPPGQHNQPQHF.

The V gene is TRBV7-8, the J gene TRBJ1-6, with 8 bases that match TRBD1. Germline trimming cut 6 bases from V and 4 bases from J; bases unmatched to any gene: 5. The germline gives CDR1 SGHVS, CDR2 FQNEAQ. This CDR3 contains 15 residues. CDR3 sequence (DNA): TGTGCCAGCAGACCTGGACAGGGATATAATTCACCCCTCCACTTT. It codes for CASRPGQGYNSPLHF.

J is TRBJ1-2 and V is TRBV7-9; a possible D gene is TRBD1 (6 bases). The CDR3 contains 13 residues. Trimming cost V 5 bases and J 6 bases, with 13 bases left between them. Looked up from germline, CDR1 is SEHNR and CDR2 is FQNEAQ (reference sequence). CDR3 nucleotides: TGTGCCAGCAGCCGCGGACAGACCGATGGCTACACCTTC. Its translation: CASSRGQTDGYTF.

This clone was detected only a few times. The rearrangement uses TRBV4-2 and TRBJ1-3; no reliable D call. Germline V gene data show CDR1 as LGHNA and CDR2 as YNFKEQ. V was shortened by 1 base and J by 8 bases, with 12 bases between the two germline ends. The CDR3 loop spans 14 amino acids. CDR3 DNA: TGTGCCAGCAGCCAAGGGGGAGCGCTGCACACCATATATTTT. This translates into CASSQGGALHTIYF.

The chain uses TRBV5-1 and TRBJ1-1; D is uncertain. This CDR3 is built from 13 residues. Germline loops: CDR1 SGHRS, CDR2 YFSETQ. Between the trimmed V and J ends, which lost 0 bases and 6 bases, there was a span of 9 bases. The CDR3 sequence is CASSLADGPEAFF. The CDR3 DNA is TGCGCCAGCAGCTTGGCCGATGGGCCTGAAGCTTTCTTT.

The chain uses TRBV13 and TRBJ1-4; D might be TRBD1 (5 bases). Germline lookup yields CDR1 PRHDT and CDR2 FYEKMQ (reference sequence). V dropped 5 bases and J dropped 8 bases, with 21 bases sitting between them. CDR3 length: 16 amino acids. The chain's CDR3 is CASSQKLDRKGEKLFF. The CDR3 bases are TGTGCCAGCAGCCAAAAACTCGACAGAAAGGGGGAAAAACTGTTTTTT.

The chain uses TRBV6-5 and TRBJ1-6; D is uncertain. The V gene's germline CDR1 is MNHEY and CDR2 SVGAGI. Trimming left V 2 bases short and J 5 bases short, with 4 bases between. This CDR3 contains 13 residues. The CDR3 sequence is CASSYPNNSPLHF. CDR3 coding DNA: TGTGCCAGCAGTTACCCTAATAATTCACCCCTCCACTTT.

The chain uses TRBV7-6 and TRBJ2-7; TRBD1 matches at 7 bases. The CDR3 sequence is 14 residues long. CDR1 is SGHVS and CDR2 is FNYEAQ in the germline V gene. The V and J ends lost 0 bases and 6 bases, in that order; junction bases with no gene match: 5. The CDR3 here is CASSLALSGGEQYF. The CDR3 DNA reads TGTGCCAGCAGCTTAGCGCTCTCAGGGGGCGAGCAGTACTTC. The whole variable domain, filled in from reference TRBV7-6 and TRBJ2-7, reads GAGVSQSPRYKVTKRGQDVALRCDPISGHVSLYWYRQALGQGPEFLTYFNYEAQQDKSGLPNDRFSAERPEGSISTLTIQRTEQRDSAMYRCASSLALSGGEQYFGPGTRLTVT.

The chain employs TRBV7-8 and TRBJ2-5; 8 bases are a match to TRBD2. CDR3 length: 16 residues. V lost 5 bases to trimming and J lost 2 bases; unmatched junction nucleotides: 10. Germline V gives CDR1 SGHVS, CDR2 FQNEAQ. CDR3 sequence reads: CASSRIKAGAQETQYF. CDR3 sequence (DNA): TGTGCCAGCAGCCGCATTAAAGCGGGGGCACAAGAGACCCAGTACTTC.

V and J are TRBV5-1 and TRBJ2-7, with 7 bases lining up with TRBD1. V shed 0 bases and J 5 bases; nucleotides not matched to a gene: 2. Germline CDR1 and CDR2: SGHRS and YFSETQ. This CDR3 spans 13 amino acids. For the CDR3, the DNA is TGCGCCAGCAGCTTGGCTCAGGGGGACGAGCAGTACTTC. Translated: CASSLAQGDEQYF.

The V call is TRBV28, the J call TRBJ1-2; no clear D. Germline assignment: CDR1 MDHEN and CDR2 SYDVKM. CDR3 size: 11 residues. With 3 bases removed from V and 6 bases from J, the gap between germline ends came to 5 bases. CDR3 residues: CASSFLNGYTF. In DNA form, the CDR3 reads TGTGCCAGCAGTTTTCTTAATGGCTACACCTTC.

This clone has a single count. The chain couples TRBV5-4 to TRBJ1-3, with D possibly TRBD1 on 6 matching bases. V lost 3 bases, J lost 2 bases, and 15 bases lay in between. Germline CDR1 reads SGHNT; CDR2 reads YYREEE (reference sequence). The CDR3 has 16 residues. CDR3 loop: CASSSPTGGAGNTIYF. The CDR3 DNA sequence: TGTGCCAGCAGCTCACCGACAGGCGGAGCTGGAAACACCATATATTTT.

This sequence joins TRBV18 and TRBJ2-3; 16 bases are shared with TRBD2. The CDR3 has 19 amino acids. CDR1 is KGHSH, CDR2 LQKENI, per germline. V dropped 0 bases and J dropped 0; count of bases not matched to a gene: 3. CDR3 sequence (DNA): TGTGCCAGCTCACCACCGGGACTAGCGGGGGGGTCGAGCACAGATACGCAGTATTTT. It translates to CASSPPGLAGGSSTDTQYF.

The gene calls are TRBV10-3 and TRBJ1-2, with a weak D call TRBD1 (5 bases). This CDR3 has 16 amino acids. Trimming shortened V by 3 bases and J by 8 bases, and 22 bases separated the two germline ends. Germline assignment: CDR1 ENHRY and CDR2 SYGVKD. CDR3 coding DNA: TGTGCCATCAGTGATCCGAGGGGTGGAGGGGCCTTGGGCTACACCTTC. Its protein product is CAISDPRGGGALGYTF.